Shown below are 21 T cell receptor beta chains from a single sample sequenced in a study of blood T cells in healthy people across ages. Next came a second PCR, run for roughly 7 to 12 cycles, which used a sample-barcoded 5' primer along with a J-beta primer mix. TCRdb independently ran MiXCR on the 5' RACE reads; one entry per CDR3 protein. In the table there are around 790,000 distinct CDR3 sequences, 40% to 50% of which are singletons. Sample: blood. These receptors were obtained from a man in his sixties in good health.

The CDR3 is CASSEQLNQPQHF. CDR3 DNA: TGTGCCAGCAGTGAACAGTTAAATCAGCCCCAGCATTTT. The J gene is TRBJ1-5, the V gene TRBV6-1; no firm D call. CDR3 size: 13 residues. V lost 2 bases and J 4 bases, leaving 6 bases between the germline ends. Germline V gene sequence: CDR1 MNHNS, CDR2 SASEGT.

This clonotype was detected a few times. The J gene is TRBJ2-1, the V gene TRBV7-8, with 12 bases fitting TRBD2. J was trimmed by 6 bases and V by 3 bases; bases with no gene match: 6. The CDR3 is 16 residues long. Germline V gene lookup returns CDR1 SGHVS and CDR2 FQNEAQ. CDR3 DNA: TGTGCCAGCAGCTTGTGGACTAGCGGGGCACGCAATGAGCAGTTCTTC. Amino acids: CASSLWTSGARNEQFF.

The chain couples TRBV14 to TRBJ2-1; unclear D gene. Germline assignment: CDR1 SGHDN and CDR2 FVKESK. The CDR3 runs 16 residues. Deletions cut 0 bases from V and 3 bases from J, with 12 bases between. The CDR3 loop reads CASSQEVRARYNEQFF. The CDR3 region has the DNA TGTGCCAGCAGCCAAGAAGTAAGGGCTCGCTACAATGAGCAGTTCTTC.

This clonotype has a handful of counts. V is TRBV4-3 and J is TRBJ2-7; the D is unclear. The germline CDR1 and CDR2 sequences are LGHNA and YSLEER. Between the trimmed V and J ends, which lost 4 bases and 2 bases, there was a span of 12 bases. The CDR3 contains 14 residues. CDR3 DNA sequence: TGCGCCAGCAGCCTAGCTCCGGGCCCCTACGAGCAGTACTTC. It codes for CASSLAPGPYEQYF.

As for this clonotype: Relative to the germline gene, one junction end is altered; a read error may explain this. This rearrangement joins TRBV20-1 to TRBJ1-5; possibly TRBD1 for D (5 bases). CDR3 size: 14 residues. The germline V gene encodes CDR1 DFQATT and CDR2 SNEGSKA (reference sequence). CDR3 residues: CSARDSFSNQPQHF. For the CDR3, the DNA is TGCAGTGCTCGAGACAGCTTCAGCAATCAGCCCCAGCATTTT.

The chain is built from TRBV7-2 and TRBJ2-1, with D possibly matching TRBD1 (6 bases). The V gene lost 9 bases and the J gene lost 0 bases, with 15 bases spanning the gap. This CDR3 comprises 15 residues. The V gene's germline CDR1 is SGHTA and CDR2 FQGNSA. DNA for the CDR3: TGTGCCAGTCGACAGGAGCCAAGCTCCTACAATGAGCAGTTCTTC. Amino acid sequence: CASRQEPSSYNEQFF.

This rearrangement joins TRBV6-1 to TRBJ2-5; possible D gene TRBD1, 5 bases. With the DNA end fitting TRBJ2-7 better, the J assignment may be wrong. Germline CDR1 reads MNHNS; CDR2 reads SASEGT. This CDR3 has 15 residues. The CDR3 nucleotides are TGTGCCAGCAGTGAAGCTCAGGGCCTTACCTACGAGCAGTACTTC. Translation: CASSEAQGLTYEQYF.

V gene TRBV9 combines with J gene TRBJ2-2; the match to TRBD2 covers 8 bases. This CDR3 comprises 15 residues. J was trimmed by 6 bases and V by 1 base; bases with no gene match: 5. Germline V lookup: CDR1 SGDLS, CDR2 YYNGEE. The CDR3 DNA follows: TGTGCCAGCAGCGTACGTAGCGGGGAGGCCGGGGAGCTGTTTTTT. Translation gives CASSVRSGEAGELFF. Together with reference TRBV9 and TRBJ2-2, the CDR3 gives the full variable domain: DSGVTQTPKHLITATGQRVTLRCSPRSGDLSVYWYQQSLDQGLQFLIQYYNGEERAKGNILERFSAQQFPDLHSELNLSSLELGDSALYFCASSVRSGEAGELFFGEGSRLTVL.

This rearrangement joins TRBV12-3 or TRBV12-4 to TRBJ1-4; TRBD1 might be the D (6 bases). The CDR3 runs 15 residues. Between the trimmed V and J ends, which lost 8 bases and 5 bases, there was a span of 18 bases. In DNA, the CDR3 is TGTGCCAGCTTCCTAGGGGGGGCCCCCAATGAAAAACTGTTTTTT. Protein: CASFLGGAPNEKLFF.

The chain couples TRBV24-1 to TRBJ2-7, with TRBD1 matching over 7 bases. This CDR3 comprises 14 residues. Germline V gene data show CDR1 as KGHDR and CDR2 as SFDVKD. Germline trimming cut 10 bases from V and 6 bases from J; bases unmatched to any gene: 14. The CDR3 sequence is CATGGRTLLCEQYF. DNA of the CDR3: TGTGCCACAGGGGGCAGAACGCTACTGTGCGAGCAGTACTTC.

This chain uses TRBV4-3 with TRBJ2-3; TRBD2 aligns across 7 bases. The germline CDR1 and CDR2 sequences are LGHNA and YSLEER. The CDR3 sequence is 15 residues long. J was trimmed by 5 bases and V by 1 base; bases with no gene match: 6. The CDR3 sequence: CASSQVPGGGDTQYF. In nucleotides, the CDR3 is TGCGCCAGCAGCCAAGTCCCGGGGGGAGGAGATACGCAGTATTTT.

The rearrangement uses TRBV14 and TRBJ2-5; D call uncertain. V dropped 3 bases and J dropped 1 base, with 6 bases sitting between them. The CDR3 has 13 amino acids. Germline lookup yields CDR1 SGHDN and CDR2 FVKESK. The CDR3 loop reads CASSHILQETQYF. Here the CDR3 DNA reads TGTGCCAGCAGCCACATTCTCCAAGAGACCCAGTACTTC.

A remark on this clonotype: Just one base apart from a much larger clone, this may be a read error. The genes are TRBV7-2 and TRBJ2-7; tentatively, D is TRBD1 or TRBD2 (6 bases each). In germline, CDR1 is SGHTA, CDR2 FQGNSA. There are 16 residues in the CDR3. V gave up 5 bases and J gave up 5 bases, with 22 bases separating them. CDR3 protein: CASSPRSRGSGNEQYF. In DNA, the CDR3 is TGTGCCAGCAGCCCCAGGTCCAGGGGTAGCGGCAACGAGCAGTACTTC.

The J gene is TRBJ2-1, the V gene TRBV29-1; D might be TRBD2 (6 bases). The CDR3 is 14 residues long. Germline loops: CDR1 SQVTM, CDR2 ANQGSEA. Deletions cut 4 bases from V and 15 bases from J, with 25 bases between. This CDR3 reads CSVGNGGASLTPFF. Written as DNA, the CDR3 is TGCAGCGTTGGTAATGGAGGGGCCTCCCTTACTCCGTTCTTC.

This clonotype was seen more than once but under ten times. The chain combines TRBV7-9 with TRBJ1-6, with D possibly TRBD1 on 5 matching bases. V shed 7 bases and J shed 4 bases, with 14 bases lying between them. Germline V gene sequence: CDR1 SEHNR, CDR2 FQNEAQ (reference sequence). The CDR3 is 15 residues long. CDR3 residues: CASKISGRYNSPLHF. The CDR3 nucleotides read TGTGCCAGCAAAATATCGGGGCGTTATAATTCACCCCTCCACTTT.

The rearrangement joins TRBV2 to TRBJ2-3; TRBD1 matches 7 bases. Losses at the gene ends were 7 bases for V and 2 bases for J; bases not matched to a gene: 6. In germline, CDR1 is SNHLY, CDR2 FYNNEI. The CDR3 is 14 residues long. The CDR3 sequence: CASMGDRATDTQYF. The CDR3 DNA reads as TGTGCCAGCATGGGAGACAGGGCCACAGATACGCAGTATTTT.

The chain combines TRBV6-5 with TRBJ1-4, with 7 nucleotides matching TRBD1. The CDR3 length is 13 residues. With 6 bases clipped from V and 6 bases from J, the junction kept 4 bases outside the gene matches. Looked up from germline, CDR1 is MNHEY and CDR2 is SVGAGI. In DNA form, the CDR3 reads TGTGCCAGCAGGACAGGGTGGGATGAAAAACTGTTTTTT. It is translated as CASRTGWDEKLFF.

The rearrangement links TRBV2 to TRBJ2-5; 10 bases fit TRBD1. After removal of 3 bases from V and 0 bases from J, the junction contained 4 bases not matched to a gene. The germline gives CDR1 SNHLY, CDR2 FYNNEI. The CDR3 is 16 residues long. CDR3 DNA sequence: TGTGCCAGCAGTGACGGGGGACAGGGGTACCAAGAGACCCAGTACTTC. It specifies CASSDGGQGYQETQYF.

This clonotype was observed a handful of times. V usage is TRBV6-6 and J usage is TRBJ2-2; a weak D match, TRBD1 (5 bases). The CDR3 consists of 17 residues. Trimming took 2 bases from V and 1 from J, leaving 14 bases between them. Germline V lookup: CDR1 MNHNY, CDR2 SVGAGI (reference sequence). CDR3 DNA: TGTGCCAGCAGTTACCGAAACGAAACAGGGAACACCGGGGAGCTGTTTTTT. Translated, it gives CASSYRNETGNTGELFF.

The gene calls are TRBV14 and TRBJ2-1; D is perhaps TRBD1 (6 bases). The CDR3 sequence is 16 residues long. V lost 3 bases and J lost 8, with 20 bases in between. Germline CDR1 is SGHDN and CDR2 is FVKESK. The CDR3 is CASSQRTGWRDDEQFF. The CDR3 coding sequence is TGTGCCAGCAGCCAGAGAACAGGGTGGCGAGACGATGAGCAGTTCTTC.

V and J are TRBV20-1 and TRBJ2-4; D unresolved. TRBJ2-7 explains the end of the DNA better; the J call may be wrong. Germline V gene lookup returns CDR1 DFQATT and CDR2 SNEGSKA (reference sequence). This CDR3 contains 15 residues. Here the CDR3 reads CSGFDMAAQLYEQYF. For the CDR3, the DNA is TGCAGTGGGTTCGATATGGCAGCCCAACTCTACGAGCAGTACTTC.